This T cell receptor beta chain was sequenced during a study of T cells in Graves' hyperthyroidism and ophthalmopathy (dated by TCRdb to between 2017 and 2020). For the study in its entirety: Peripheral blood was collected at initial diagnosis, before any treatment. To identify distinguishing TCR V-J signatures, a discovery cohort of about 100 patients was used, comprising some 45 with Graves' ophthalmopathy and around 60 with stable Graves' hyperthyroidism. Prospective prediction of ophthalmopathy was tested in an independent validation cohort consisting of fewer than 20 hyperthyroidism patients and 17 patients who later progressed to ophthalmopathy. For training and testing, the 100 or so patients in the discovery cohort were randomly divided in a 7:3 ratio. The study also compared thyroid tissue and blood T-cell repertoires from over 5 Graves' hyperthyroidism patients. After blood sampling, hyperthyroidism patients were treated with methimazole at a starting dose of 30 mg daily, and ophthalmopathy patients were treated with high-dose intravenous methylprednisolone. The paper reports TCR Vbeta CDR3 sequencing of 140 or so peripheral blood samples: approximately 41 ophthalmopathy, 75 to 80 hyperthyroidism and around 17 progressor patients.

About this clonotype itself: Its antigen is still unknown. Within one base of it there is no much larger clone, and no base qualities were kept.

Study-wide conclusions, independent of this receptor: In validation, progression to ophthalmopathy was predicted by the model with 65% to 71% sensitivity and nearly 75% specificity, a median of roughly 6 months before onset. Blood samples also contained most of the expanded thyroid clonotypes (frequency above 0.001), which suggests that blood repertoires may reflect thyroid immune responses. Sample size was not statistically predetermined, and investigators were not blinded to group allocation. Ophthalmopathy was separated from stable hyperthyroidism by a 13 V-J signature model, with over 85% sensitivity and roughly 81% specificity obtained in cross-validation and 80%/75% obtained in testing.

V is shortened by 6 bases, J by 15 bases, and the region joining them spans 24 bases. Counted from cysteine to phenylalanine, this CDR3 has 14 amino acids. Only the CDR3 region is kept as DNA, spanning 42 bases read in frame from base 1. In the germline V gene, CDR1 corresponds to MDHEN and CDR2 to SYDVKM. The TCR beta CDR3 regions were amplified from RNA transcripts. A first-round RT-PCR of the TCR CDR3 used the HTBI primer set with the Qiagen OneStep RT-PCR kit. Libraries were constructed in a second round of multiplex PCR, after which size selection and purification were carried out. Libraries were sequenced paired-end with 100 bp reads on an Illumina HiSeq2000. The paper's data handling went like this. SOAPnuke was used to process the raw data, removing reads that contained adapters or uncalled bases, had a mean Phred below 15, or lacked an exact match to the constant primer or identifier. COPE v1.2.5 was used to merge high-quality paired reads, and clonotypes were defined as unique nucleotide sequences. MiTCR v1.1 was used to align the clonotypes against IMGT TRBV, TRBD and TRBJ reference segments. Only V-J combinations with frequency above 0.0001, covering about 99% of repertoires, were analysed. A TCS score was defined as the ratio between F50 (clonal expansion) and ExV (chaos), using BLOSUM62-based TCRdist between CDR3 peptides within each V-J. Welch's t-statistics and random forest reduced fewer than 600 V-J features to about 13, which were used in a naive Bayes classifier (R e1071). In-frame beta chains were kept once TCRdb had trimmed the public reads at Q25 with fastp and called clones with MiXCR. All rows with the same CDR3 protein become a single entry with the most common DNA and genes. In this record, the V and J calls reflect TCRdb's handling and not the investigators' own analysis. The sample data list approximately 600,000 distinct CDR3 sequences, and less than 25% of these were observed just once. Of the sample, under 35% is held by the ten largest clones.

In the ophthalmopathy patients, disease was moderately to severely active, with a Clinical Activity Score of 3 or more, a NOSPECS grade of 4 or more, and a duration of less than 3 months. Patients with uncontrolled infections, other autoimmune diseases, pregnancy or lactation were excluded. Clinical symptoms, serum thyroxine and TRAb, thyroid ultrasound, and orbital computed tomography formed the basis for the diagnoses. Ficoll-Paque density gradient centrifugation was used to isolate PBMCs from around 10 ml of fresh peripheral blood. Total RNA was extracted with Trizol reagent, and quality was checked on an Agilent 2100 Bioanalyzer.

The sample taken for sequencing was blood. The sequence was collected from a man aged 25 to 40 with Graves' ophthalmopathy. The chain is encoded by TRBV28 joined to TRBJ1-5, with an unclear D gene assignment. For the CDR3, the sequence is CASRVSGKNPSSHF. The nucleotides are TGTGCCAGCAGGGTTAGCGGGAAAAACCCCAGTTCGCATTTT.